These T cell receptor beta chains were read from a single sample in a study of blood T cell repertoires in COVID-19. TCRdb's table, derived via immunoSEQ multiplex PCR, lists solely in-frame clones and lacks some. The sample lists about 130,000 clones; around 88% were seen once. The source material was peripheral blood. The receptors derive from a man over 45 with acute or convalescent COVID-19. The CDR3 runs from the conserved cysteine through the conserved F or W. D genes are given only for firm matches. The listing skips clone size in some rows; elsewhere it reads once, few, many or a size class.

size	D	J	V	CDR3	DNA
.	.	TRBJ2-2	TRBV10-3	CAIRRADTGELFF	TGTGCCATCAGGCGGGCAGACACCGGGGAGCTGTTTTTT
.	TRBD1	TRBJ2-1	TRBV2	CASNQGVSYNEQFF	TGTGCCAGCAACCAGGGGGTATCCTACAATGAGCAGTTCTTC
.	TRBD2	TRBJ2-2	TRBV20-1	CSATDLSGRANTGELFF	TGCAGTGCTACTGACCTTAGCGGGAGGGCGAACACCGGGGAGCTGTTTTTT
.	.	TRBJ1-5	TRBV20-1	CSASSGNQPQHF	TGCAGTGCTAGTTCGGGAAATCAGCCCCAGCATTTT
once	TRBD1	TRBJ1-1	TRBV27	CASRPTGSYSEAFF	TGTGCCAGCAGGCCGACAGGGTCGTACTCTGAAGCTTTCTTT
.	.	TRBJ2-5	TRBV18	CASSPIRQETQYF	TGTGCCAGCTCACCGATACGGCAAGAGACCCAGTACTTC
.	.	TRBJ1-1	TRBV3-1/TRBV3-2	CASSQRQRSAFF	TGTGCCAGCAGCCAACGACAGAGATCAGCTTTCTTT
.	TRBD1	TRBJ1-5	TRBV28	CASRGGGQGFNQPQHF	TGTGCCAGCAGGGGCGGGGGACAGGGTTTTAATCAGCCCCAGCATTTT
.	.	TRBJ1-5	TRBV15	CATMATHPYSNQPQHF	TGTGCCACCATGGCCACGCACCCTTATAGCAATCAGCCCCAGCATTTT
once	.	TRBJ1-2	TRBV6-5	CASSPIGGNYGYTF	TGTGCCAGCAGTCCGATCGGGGGGAACTATGGCTACACCTTC
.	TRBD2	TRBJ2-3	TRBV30	CAWSYLGGGAGDTQYF	TGTGCCTGGAGTTACCTAGGCGGGGGGGCGGGGGATACGCAGTATTTT
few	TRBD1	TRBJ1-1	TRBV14	CASSQVPGQGNTEAFF	TGTGCCAGCAGCCAAGTACCAGGACAGGGGAACACTGAAGCTTTCTTT
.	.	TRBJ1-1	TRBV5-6	CASSLIAVNTEAFF	TGTGCCAGCAGCTTGATAGCTGTGAACACTGAAGCTTTCTTT
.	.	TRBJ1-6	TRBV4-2	CASRKDSNSPLHF	TGTGCCAGCAGGAAGGACAGCAATTCACCCCTCCACTTT
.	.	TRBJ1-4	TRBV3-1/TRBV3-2	CASSQVRGAEKLFF	TGTGCCAGCAGCCAAGTCAGGGGAGCTGAAAAACTGTTTTTT
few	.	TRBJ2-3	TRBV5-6	CASSPRDTTDTQYF	TGTGCCAGCAGCCCCCGGGACACCACAGATACGCAGTATTTT
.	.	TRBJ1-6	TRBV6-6	CASLRGGIISPLHF	TGTGCCAGCCTCCGGGGGGGAATAATTTCACCCCTCCACTTT
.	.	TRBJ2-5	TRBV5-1	CASSPGSTQETQYF	TGCGCCAGCAGCCCAGGCAGCACCCAAGAGACCCAGTACTTC
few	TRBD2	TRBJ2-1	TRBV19	CASTPSGPRRNEQFF	TGTGCCAGTACCCCTAGCGGGCCTCGGAGGAATGAGCAGTTCTTC
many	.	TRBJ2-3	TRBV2	CASRQGGVRVNTQYF	TGTGCCAGCAGGCAGGGGGGCGTAAGGGTTAATACGCAGTATTTT
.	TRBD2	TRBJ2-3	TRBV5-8	CASSSTSGSLHTQYF	TGTGCCAGCAGCTCAACTAGCGGTTCGTTACATACGCAGTATTTT
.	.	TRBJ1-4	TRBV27	CASSYFGSMEKLFF	TGTGCCAGCAGTTACTTTGGTAGCATGGAAAAACTGTTTTTT
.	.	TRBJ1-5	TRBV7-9	CASSYSYNQPQHF	TGTGCCAGCAGCTACAGCTACAATCAGCCCCAGCATTTT
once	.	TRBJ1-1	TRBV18	CASSPRTLVTTEAFF	TGTGCCAGCTCACCACGGACTCTCGTGACCACTGAAGCTTTCTTT
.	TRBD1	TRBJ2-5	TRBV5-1	CASARGDRAGETQYF	TGCGCCAGCGCCAGGGGGGACAGGGCCGGTGAGACCCAGTACTTC
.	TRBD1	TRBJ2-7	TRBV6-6	CASGDSAAYEQYF	TGTGCCAGTGGGGACAGCGCGGCCTACGAGCAGTACTTC
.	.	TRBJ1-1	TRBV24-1	CATSPFTEAFF	TGTGCCACCAGTCCGTTTACTGAAGCTTTCTTT
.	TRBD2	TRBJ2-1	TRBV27	CASSLRLAGVSEQFF	TGTGCCAGCAGTTTAAGACTAGCGGGAGTTAGTGAGCAGTTCTTC
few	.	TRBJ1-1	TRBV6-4	CASSESGQAEAFF	TGTGCCAGCAGTGAATCGGGACAAGCTGAAGCTTTCTTT
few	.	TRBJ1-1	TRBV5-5	CASSLNGGTVTEAFF	TGTGCCAGCAGCTTGAATGGCGGGACCGTCACTGAAGCTTTCTTT
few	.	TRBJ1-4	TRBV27	CASSLIESGEKLFF	TGTGCCAGCAGTTTAATCGAGTCTGGTGAAAAACTGTTTTTT
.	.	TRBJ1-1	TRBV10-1	CASSESSGKFEAFF	TGCGCCAGCAGTGAGTCGTCAGGGAAGTTTGAAGCTTTCTTT
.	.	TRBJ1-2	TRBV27	CASGPQGRVIDLSGGYTF	TGTGCCAGCGGACCTCAGGGCAGGGTCATTGATTTATCGGGTGGCTACACCTTC
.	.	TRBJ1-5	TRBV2	CASSLQGPQQPQHF	TGTGCCAGCAGCTTACAGGGCCCACAGCAGCCCCAGCATTTT
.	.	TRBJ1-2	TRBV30	CAWIERRRSYGYTF	TGTGCCTGGATAGAGCGTCGTAGGAGCTATGGCTACACCTTC
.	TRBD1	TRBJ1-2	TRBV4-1	CASSPGQRWDYGYTF	TGCGCCAGCAGCCCGGGACAGAGGTGGGACTATGGCTACACCTTC
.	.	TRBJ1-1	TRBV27	CASSFGQNTEAFF	TGTGCCAGCAGTTTCGGTCAGAACACTGAAGCTTTCTTT
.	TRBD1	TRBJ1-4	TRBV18	CASSRGTGNEKLFF	TGTGCCAGCTCACGTGGGACAGGGAATGAAAAACTGTTTTTT
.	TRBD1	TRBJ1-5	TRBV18	CASSPSTGDQPQHF	TGTGCCAGCTCACCCTCGACAGGGGATCAGCCCCAGCATTTT
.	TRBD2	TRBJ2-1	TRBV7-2	CASSPRWLAGANEQFF	TGTGCCAGCAGCCCAAGGTGGCTAGCGGGGGCCAATGAGCAGTTCTTC
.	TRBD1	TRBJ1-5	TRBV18	CASSPGTGGGQPQHF	TGTGCCAGCTCGCCCGGGACAGGGGGCGGTCAGCCCCAGCATTTT
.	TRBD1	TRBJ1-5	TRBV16	CASSLHVPGTGGNQPQHF	TGTGCCAGCAGCCTCCATGTCCCGGGGACAGGAGGCAATCAGCCCCAGCATTTT
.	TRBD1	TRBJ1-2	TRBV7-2	CASSLSRGGVVGYTF	TGTGCCAGCAGCTTAAGTCGAGGGGGCGTGGTTGGCTACACCTTC
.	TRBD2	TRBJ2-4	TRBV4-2	CASSQEFPPGGPKNIQYF	TGTGCCAGCAGCCAAGAATTTCCACCGGGGGGACCCAAAAACATTCAGTACTTC
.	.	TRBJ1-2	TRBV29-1	CSVVSYGPGVNYGYTF	TGCAGCGTTGTGTCCTATGGTCCGGGGGTAAACTATGGCTACACCTTC
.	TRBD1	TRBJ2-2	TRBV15	CATKTGVATEELFF	TGTGCCACAAAGACAGGGGTGGCCACCGAGGAGCTGTTTTTT
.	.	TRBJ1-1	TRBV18	CASSPLGGWDTEAFF	TGTGCCAGCTCACCCCTAGGAGGGTGGGACACTGAAGCTTTCTTT
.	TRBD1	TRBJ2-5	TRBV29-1	CSSRQGGGQETQYF	TGCAGCTCTCGACAGGGGGGCGGCCAAGAGACCCAGTACTTC
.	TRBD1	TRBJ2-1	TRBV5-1	CASSQISGTGSNEQFF	TGCGCCAGCAGTCAGATCTCTGGGACAGGCTCCAATGAGCAGTTCTTC
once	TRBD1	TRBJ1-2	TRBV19	CASHRQGWDGYTF	TGTGCCAGCCACAGACAGGGTTGGGATGGCTACACCTTC
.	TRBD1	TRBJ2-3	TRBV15	CATSRDPTGSSTDTQYF	TGTGCCACCAGCAGAGATCCGACAGGGAGTAGCACAGATACGCAGTATTTT
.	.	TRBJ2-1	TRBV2	CASHRDTLYNEQFF	TGTGCCAGCCACAGGGACACTCTTTACAATGAGCAGTTCTTC
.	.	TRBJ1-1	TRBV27	CASRRVVGGGNTEAFF	TGTGCCAGCAGACGTGTTGTAGGGGGGGGGAACACTGAAGCTTTCTTT
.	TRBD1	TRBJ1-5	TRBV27	CASRRTGGNKQPQHF	TGTGCCAGCAGACGGACAGGGGGCAATAAGCAGCCCCAGCATTTT
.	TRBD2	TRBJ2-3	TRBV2	CASRPGAGVSTDTQYF	TGTGCCAGCAGACCAGGAGCGGGGGTCAGCACAGATACGCAGTATTTT